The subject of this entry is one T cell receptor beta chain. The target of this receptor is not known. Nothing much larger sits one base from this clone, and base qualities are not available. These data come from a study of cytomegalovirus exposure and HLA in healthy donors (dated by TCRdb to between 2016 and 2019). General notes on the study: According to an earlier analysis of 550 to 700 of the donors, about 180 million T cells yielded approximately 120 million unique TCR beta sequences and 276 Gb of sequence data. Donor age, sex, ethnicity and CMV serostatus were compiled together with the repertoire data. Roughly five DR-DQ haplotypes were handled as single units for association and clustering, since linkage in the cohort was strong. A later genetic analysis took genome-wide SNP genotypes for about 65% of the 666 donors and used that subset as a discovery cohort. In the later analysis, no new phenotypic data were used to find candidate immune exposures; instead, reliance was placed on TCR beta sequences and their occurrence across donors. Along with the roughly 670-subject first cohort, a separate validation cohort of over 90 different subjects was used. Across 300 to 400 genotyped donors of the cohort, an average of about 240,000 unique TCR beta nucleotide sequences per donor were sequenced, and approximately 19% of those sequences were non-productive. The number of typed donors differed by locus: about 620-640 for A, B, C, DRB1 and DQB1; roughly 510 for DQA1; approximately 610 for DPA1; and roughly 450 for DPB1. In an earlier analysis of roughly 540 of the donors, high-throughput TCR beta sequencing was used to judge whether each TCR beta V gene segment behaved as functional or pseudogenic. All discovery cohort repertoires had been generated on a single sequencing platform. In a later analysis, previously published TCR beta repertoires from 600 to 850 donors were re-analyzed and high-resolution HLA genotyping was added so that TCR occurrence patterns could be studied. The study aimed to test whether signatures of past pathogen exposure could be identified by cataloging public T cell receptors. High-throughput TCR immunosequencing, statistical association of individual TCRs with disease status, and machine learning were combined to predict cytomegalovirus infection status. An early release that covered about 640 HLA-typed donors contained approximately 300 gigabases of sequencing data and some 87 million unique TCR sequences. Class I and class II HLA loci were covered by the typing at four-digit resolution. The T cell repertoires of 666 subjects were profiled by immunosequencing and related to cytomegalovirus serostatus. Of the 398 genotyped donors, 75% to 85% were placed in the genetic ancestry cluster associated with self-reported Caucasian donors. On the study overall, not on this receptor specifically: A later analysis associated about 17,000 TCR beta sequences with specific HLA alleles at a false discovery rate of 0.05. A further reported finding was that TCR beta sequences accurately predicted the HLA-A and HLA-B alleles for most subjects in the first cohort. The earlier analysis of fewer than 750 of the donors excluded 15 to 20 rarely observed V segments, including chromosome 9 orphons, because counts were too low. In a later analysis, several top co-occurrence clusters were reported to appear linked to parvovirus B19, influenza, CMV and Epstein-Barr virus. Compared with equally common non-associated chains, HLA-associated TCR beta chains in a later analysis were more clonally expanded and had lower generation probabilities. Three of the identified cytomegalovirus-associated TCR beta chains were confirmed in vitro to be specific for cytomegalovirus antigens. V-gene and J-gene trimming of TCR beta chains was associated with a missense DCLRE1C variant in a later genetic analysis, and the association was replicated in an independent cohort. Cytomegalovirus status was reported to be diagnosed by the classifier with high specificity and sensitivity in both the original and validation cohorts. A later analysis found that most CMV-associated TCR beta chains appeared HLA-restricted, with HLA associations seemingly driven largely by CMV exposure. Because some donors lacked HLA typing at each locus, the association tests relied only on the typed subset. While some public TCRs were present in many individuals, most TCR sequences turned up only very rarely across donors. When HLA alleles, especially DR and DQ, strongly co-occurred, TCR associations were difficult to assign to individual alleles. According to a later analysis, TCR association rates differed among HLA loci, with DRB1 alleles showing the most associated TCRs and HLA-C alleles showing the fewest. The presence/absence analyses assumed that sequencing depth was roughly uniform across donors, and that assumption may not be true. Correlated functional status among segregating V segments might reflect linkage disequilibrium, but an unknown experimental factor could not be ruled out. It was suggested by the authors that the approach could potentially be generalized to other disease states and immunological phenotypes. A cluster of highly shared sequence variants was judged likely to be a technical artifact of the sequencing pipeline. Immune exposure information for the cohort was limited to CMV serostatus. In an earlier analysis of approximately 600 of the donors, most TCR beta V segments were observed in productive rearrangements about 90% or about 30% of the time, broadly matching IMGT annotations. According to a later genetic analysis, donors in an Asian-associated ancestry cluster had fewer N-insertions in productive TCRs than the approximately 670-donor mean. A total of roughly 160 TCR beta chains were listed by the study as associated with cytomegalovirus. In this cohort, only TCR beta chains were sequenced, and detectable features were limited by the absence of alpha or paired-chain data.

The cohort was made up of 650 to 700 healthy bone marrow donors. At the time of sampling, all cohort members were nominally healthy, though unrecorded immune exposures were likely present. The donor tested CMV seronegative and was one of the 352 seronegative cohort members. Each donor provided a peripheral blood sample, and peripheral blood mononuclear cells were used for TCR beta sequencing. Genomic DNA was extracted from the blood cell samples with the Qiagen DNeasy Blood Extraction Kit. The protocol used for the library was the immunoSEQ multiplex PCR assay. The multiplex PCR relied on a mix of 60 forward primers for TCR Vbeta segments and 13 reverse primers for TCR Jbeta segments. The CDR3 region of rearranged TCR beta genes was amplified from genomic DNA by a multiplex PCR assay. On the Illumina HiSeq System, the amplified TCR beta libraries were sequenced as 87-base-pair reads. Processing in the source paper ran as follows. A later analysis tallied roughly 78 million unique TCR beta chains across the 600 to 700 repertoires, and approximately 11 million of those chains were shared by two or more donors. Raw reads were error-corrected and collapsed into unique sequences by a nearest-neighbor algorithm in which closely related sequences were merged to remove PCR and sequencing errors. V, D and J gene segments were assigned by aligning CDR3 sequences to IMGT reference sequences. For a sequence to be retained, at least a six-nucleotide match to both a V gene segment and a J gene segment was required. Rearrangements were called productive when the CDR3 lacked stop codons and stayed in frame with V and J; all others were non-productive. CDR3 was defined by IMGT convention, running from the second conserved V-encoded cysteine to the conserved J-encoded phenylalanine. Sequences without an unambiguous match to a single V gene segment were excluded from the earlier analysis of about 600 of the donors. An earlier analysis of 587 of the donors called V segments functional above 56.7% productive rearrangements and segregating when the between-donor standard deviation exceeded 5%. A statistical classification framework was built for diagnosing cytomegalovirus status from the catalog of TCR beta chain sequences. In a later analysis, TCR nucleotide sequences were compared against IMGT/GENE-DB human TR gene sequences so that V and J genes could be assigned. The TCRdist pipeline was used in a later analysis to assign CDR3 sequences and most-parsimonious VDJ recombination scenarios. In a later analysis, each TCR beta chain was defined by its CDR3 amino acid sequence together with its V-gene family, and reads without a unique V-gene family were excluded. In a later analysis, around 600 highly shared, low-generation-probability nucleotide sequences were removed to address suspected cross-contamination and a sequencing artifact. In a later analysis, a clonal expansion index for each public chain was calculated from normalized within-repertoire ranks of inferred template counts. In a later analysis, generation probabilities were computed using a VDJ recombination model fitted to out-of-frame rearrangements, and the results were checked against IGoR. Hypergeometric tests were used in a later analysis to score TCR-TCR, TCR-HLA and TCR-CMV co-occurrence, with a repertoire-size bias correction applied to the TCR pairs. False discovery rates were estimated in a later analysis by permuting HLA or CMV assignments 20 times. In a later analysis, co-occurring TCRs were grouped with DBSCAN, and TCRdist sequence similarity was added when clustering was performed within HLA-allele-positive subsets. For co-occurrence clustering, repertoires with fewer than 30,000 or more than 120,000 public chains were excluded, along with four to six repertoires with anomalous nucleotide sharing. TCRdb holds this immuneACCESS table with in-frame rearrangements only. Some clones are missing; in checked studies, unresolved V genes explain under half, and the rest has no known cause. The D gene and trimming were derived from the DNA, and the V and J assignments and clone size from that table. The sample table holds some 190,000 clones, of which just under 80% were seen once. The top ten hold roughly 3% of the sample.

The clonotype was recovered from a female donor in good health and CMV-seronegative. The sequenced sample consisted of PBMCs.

The DNA sequence follows: TGTGCCAGCAGCGTTACGGGACTAGCGGTTAACACCGGGGAGCTGTTTTTT. This is translated as CASSVTGLAVNTGELFF. The rearranged chain carries TRBV28 and TRBJ2-2, with TRBD2 identical over 11 junction bases. As encoded in the germline V gene, CDR1 is MDHEN while CDR2 is SYDVKM. Germline trimming amounts to 6 bases on V and 2 bases on J, with 8 as the count of junction bases outside the gene matches. The CDR3 starts with the cysteine, ends with the phenylalanine, and has 17 residues. Only the CDR3 DNA is retained, 51 bases long and in frame from the first base.